This T cell receptor (beta chain) originates from a study of CD8 T cells in ankylosing spondylitis. Study-wide results and limits: The study identified a TCR beta motif of under ten highly homologous variants that appeared characteristic of ankylosing spondylitis blood.

This clonotype has at least ten counts. The antigen is undetermined. The TCR beta libraries were generated through quantitative 5'-RACE incorporating molecular barcodes. TCRdb passed the 5' RACE reads through MiXCR, listing each CDR3 protein once. The data hold tens of thousands of distinct CDR3 sequences, with less than 6% observed a single time. The length of the CDR3 is 17 residues. The V gene's germline CDR1 is SGHRS and CDR2 YFSETQ. The ends were cut back, 2 bases at V and 0 bases at J, with 14 bases in the middle. Material for sequencing was blood, either unsorted or a sorted T cell fraction (not recorded which). This receptor was obtained from a male donor with ankylosing spondylitis or in good health (not recorded which). The chain combines TRBV5-1 with TRBJ1-4; the D gene is possibly TRBD1 (5 bases). The CDR3 DNA reads TGCGCCAGCAGCTTACCCGGGGCAGAGCCAACTAATGAAAAACTGTTTTTT. Translation: CASSLPGAEPTNEKLFF. Looking up the rest from reference TRBV5-1 and TRBJ1-4 gives the full variable domain: KAGVTQTPRYLIKTRGQQVTLSCSPISGHRSVSWYQQTPGQGLQFLFEYFSETQRNKGNFPGRFSGRQFSNSRSEMNVSTLELGDSALYLCASSLPGAEPTNEKLFFGSGTQLSVL.